Each of the 9 T cell receptor beta chains below was sequenced from the same sample in a study of cytomegalovirus exposure and HLA in healthy donors. PCR was performed using 60 Vbeta and 13 Jbeta primers. The assay was immunoSEQ multiplex PCR, and TCRdb's table has in-frame clones only and misses some. The sample contains just under 95,000 clones, about four fifths of which appear only once. The sample consisted of PBMCs. The receptors come from a young woman in good health and CMV-seropositive.

This clone was observed a handful of times. The chain employs TRBV6-6 and TRBJ1-1, with D possibly TRBD1 on 6 matching bases. The CDR3 covers 15 residues. Germline lookup yields CDR1 MNHNY and CDR2 SVGAGI (reference sequence). Deletions cut 11 bases from V and 0 bases from J, with 19 bases between. The CDR3 bases are TGTGCCGGGGGGGGCAGGGAGGCCATGAACACTGAAGCTTTCTTT. It yields the protein CAGGGREAMNTEAFF.

The chain is built from TRBV18 and TRBJ1-3; 7 bases match TRBD1. The CDR3 has 15 residues. Unmatched junction bases numbered 6, after V lost 0 bases and J lost 7 bases. CDR1 and CDR2 from the germline V gene are KGHSH and LQKENI. The CDR3 DNA sequence: TGTGCCAGCTCACCACCGGGGACAGTTAAGAACACCATATATTTT. Protein: CASSPPGTVKNTIYF. The entire variable domain, with the rest obtained from reference TRBV18 and TRBJ1-3, is as follows: NAGVMQNPRHLVRRRGQEARLRCSPMKGHSHVYWYRQLPEEGLKFMVYLQKENIIDESGMPKERFSAEFPKEGPSILRIQQVVRGDSAAYFCASSPPGTVKNTIYFGEGSWLTVV.

This sequence joins TRBV27 and TRBJ2-7, with TRBD2 matching 16 bases. CDR3 length equals 16 residues. Germline lookup yields CDR1 MNHEY and CDR2 SMNVEV (reference sequence). V dropped 6 bases and J dropped 3; count of bases not matched to a gene: 5. CDR3 loop: CASRPGLAGGNYEQYF. The CDR3, as DNA: TGTGCCAGCAGACCGGGACTAGCGGGGGGGAACTACGAGCAGTACTTC.

This chain links TRBV9 with TRBJ2-7, with 7 positions matching TRBD2. Germline CDR1 and CDR2: SGDLS and YYNGEE. The V gene end was trimmed by 0 bases and the J gene end by 4 bases; junction bases not matched to a gene: 7. The CDR3 loop spans 15 amino acids. CDR3 DNA sequence: TGTGCCAGCAGCGTAGGAAGGTCTAGCGGATACGAGCAGTACTTC. Amino acid sequence: CASSVGRSSGYEQYF.

The count of this clone is one. The J gene is TRBJ2-1, the V gene TRBV25-1, with 9 bases fitting TRBD2. The CDR3 contains 17 residues. Germline CDR1 is MGHDK and CDR2 is SYGVNS. V shed 5 bases, J shed 7 bases, and the junction held 15 bases outside the gene matches. CDR3: CASSLPMLAGADNEQFF. The DNA for the CDR3 is TGTGCCAGCAGTTTACCCATGTTAGCGGGGGCGGATAATGAGCAGTTCTTC.

V gene TRBV5-4 combines with J gene TRBJ2-2; TRBD2 aligns across 11 bases. The CDR3 covers 15 residues. After removal of 4 bases from V and 3 bases from J, the junction contained 2 bases not matched to a gene. Germline V gene data show CDR1 as SGHNT and CDR2 as YYREEE (reference sequence). CDR3 residues: CASSQGLADTGELFF. The DNA for the CDR3 is TGTGCCAGCAGCCAGGGACTAGCGGACACCGGGGAGCTGTTTTTT.

This chain connects TRBV9 to TRBJ1-3, with TRBD1 identical over 7 bases. Germline V CDR1 and CDR2: SGDLS, YYNGEE. CDR3 length: 17 amino acids. The ends lost 0 bases at V and 0 bases at J; junction bases unmatched: 6. DNA for the CDR3: TGTGCCAGCAGCGTAGCGGAGGGGGCTACCTCTGGAAACACCATATATTTT. It is translated as CASSVAEGATSGNTIYF.

The V call is TRBV5-1, the J call TRBJ2-1; possible D gene TRBD2, 5 bases. Germline V gene lookup returns CDR1 SGHRS and CDR2 YFSETQ. V lost 3 bases, J lost 2 bases, and 12 bases lay in between. The CDR3 loop spans 15 amino acids. The CDR3 here is CASSWAGEPYNEQFF. Here the CDR3 DNA reads TGCGCCAGCAGCTGGGCCGGGGAACCCTACAATGAGCAGTTCTTC.

V gene TRBV11-2 combines with J gene TRBJ1-2; 10 bases match TRBD1. V dropped 8 bases and J dropped 2; count of bases not matched to a gene: 11. The CDR3 covers 16 residues. Germline assignment: CDR1 SGHAT and CDR2 FQNNGV. The CDR3 spells CASRPIMDRGNYGYTF. The CDR3 DNA reads as TGTGCCAGCCGCCCTATAATGGACAGGGGGAACTATGGCTACACCTTC.